Presented here are 26 T cell receptor beta chains from one specimen sequenced in a study of cytomegalovirus exposure and HLA in healthy donors. PCR employed 60 Vbeta and 13 Jbeta primers. Using immunoSEQ multiplex PCR, the repertoire was profiled, and TCRdb retains in-frame clones only, with some absent. The sample includes about 160,000 clones, around 79% of them seen just once. The sample consisted of PBMCs. Source of these receptors: a man in his forties in good health and CMV-seronegative.

This clone was picked up a small number of times. This chain uses TRBV4-1 with TRBJ2-5; D is perhaps TRBD2 (6 bases). The CDR3 extends over 13 amino acids. Trimming cost V 6 bases and J 5 bases, with 13 bases left between them. Germline loops: CDR1 MGHRA, CDR2 YSYEKL. This CDR3 reads CASSNGGSETQYF. The DNA of the CDR3 is TGCGCCAGCAGTAACGGGGGAAGCGAGACCCAGTACTTC.

The rearrangement joins TRBV27 to TRBJ2-7, with D unclear. CDR1 MNHEY and CDR2 SMNVEV come from the germline V gene (reference sequence). The CDR3 spans 13 residues. Deletions cut 5 bases from V and 7 bases from J, with 15 bases between. The CDR3 region is CASSPAPAWEQYF. The CDR3 nucleotides read TGTGCCAGCAGTCCAGCGCCAGCCTGGGAGCAGTACTTC.

The V and J genes are TRBV5-5 and TRBJ2-2; TRBD1 agrees at 7 bases. This CDR3 is 17 amino acids long. CDR1 SGHKS and CDR2 YYEKEE come from the germline V gene (reference sequence). V lost 1 base to trimming and J lost 5 bases; unmatched junction nucleotides: 11. CDR3 region: CASSLSTAGGRTGELFF. The CDR3 bases are TGTGCCAGCAGCTTGTCTACGGCAGGGGGTCGAACCGGGGAGCTGTTTTTT.

The chain joins TRBV7-2 to TRBJ1-2; possible D gene TRBD1, 6 bases. From germline, CDR1 is SGHTA and CDR2 FQGNSA. The CDR3 loop spans 18 amino acids. V was cut by 5 bases and J by 5 bases, with 27 bases left in between. CDR3 nucleotides: TGTGCCAGCAGCCCCCGGGCCACACAGGGATTAATTCGGTATGGCTACACCTTC. It yields the protein CASSPRATQGLIRYGYTF.

V usage is TRBV6-6 and J usage is TRBJ1-2; possibly TRBD1 for D (5 bases). The CDR3 sequence is 13 residues long. Germline assignment: CDR1 MNHNY and CDR2 SVGAGI (reference sequence). With 10 bases removed from V and 1 base from J, the gap between germline ends came to 13 bases. CDR3: CATPRGDNYGYTF. The DNA of the CDR3 is TGTGCCACTCCCCGGGGGGATAACTATGGCTACACCTTC.

The chain uses TRBV5-5 and TRBJ2-5; D possibly corresponds to TRBD1 (5 bases). Trimming removed 0 bases at V and 0 bases at J, with 6 bases between. The CDR3 is 14 residues long. Germline lookup yields CDR1 SGHKS and CDR2 YYEKEE (reference sequence). CDR3 bases: TGTGCCAGCAGCTTGGACAGGTACCAAGAGACCCAGTACTTC. As protein: CASSLDRYQETQYF.

The genes are TRBV5-5 and TRBJ1-1, with D unclear. The V gene lost 1 base and the J gene lost 2 bases, with 9 bases spanning the gap. Germline CDR1 is SGHKS and CDR2 is YYEKEE (reference sequence). The CDR3 is 14 amino acids. The CDR3 bases are TGTGCCAGCAGCTTGCGACATTTCAACACTGAAGCTTTCTTT. Translating gives CASSLRHFNTEAFF.

This clone was observed a single time. This chain links TRBV27 with TRBJ2-3; 11 bases fit TRBD2. CDR1 and CDR2 from the germline V gene are MNHEY and SMNVEV (reference sequence). V dropped 2 bases and J dropped 2; count of bases not matched to a gene: 9. The length of the CDR3 is 18 residues. Here the CDR3 DNA reads TGTGCCAGCAGTTTACACGCGGGTAGCGGGGGGGACACAGATACGCAGTATTTT. The encoded protein is CASSLHAGSGGDTDTQYF.

The chain has TRBV7-2 and TRBJ2-5, with TRBD1 as a possible D gene (5 bases). V gave up 5 bases and J gave up 1 base, with 11 bases separating them. CDR3 length: 14 residues. CDR1 is SGHTA and CDR2 is FQGNSA in the germline V gene. The CDR3 loop reads CASSPGPIQETQYF. CDR3 in DNA: TGTGCCAGCAGCCCAGGGCCTATCCAAGAGACCCAGTACTTC.

V and J are TRBV7-6 and TRBJ2-5; 7 bases match TRBD2. The CDR3 totals 15 residues. Trimming cost V 6 bases and J 2 bases; bases outside gene matches: 9. Per germline, CDR1 SGHVS and CDR2 FNYEAQ. The CDR3 nucleotides are TGTGCCAGCAGATATGGGGGGGGTGTACAAGAGACCCAGTACTTC. This translates into CASRYGGGVQETQYF.

The gene calls are TRBV6-1 and TRBJ2-7; 10 nucleotides agree with TRBD1. The CDR3 contains 14 residues. Trimming at V came to 6 bases and at J to 6 bases, leaving 8 bases not matched to a gene. Germline values: CDR1 MNHNS, CDR2 SASEGT. CDR3 loop: CASRFGTGAFEQYF. CDR3 in DNA: TGTGCCAGCAGGTTCGGGACAGGGGCGTTCGAGCAGTACTTC.

This clone was observed a single time. This sequence joins TRBV11-2 and TRBJ2-7; 7 bases line up with TRBD1. Germline CDR1 SGHAT, CDR2 FQNNGV. V was clipped by 4 bases and J by 2 bases; unmatched bases: 5. This CDR3 is 14 amino acids long. CDR3 amino acids: CASSYRQGAYEQYF. DNA of the CDR3: TGTGCCAGCAGCTACCGACAGGGTGCCTACGAGCAGTACTTC.

This clone was counted a single time. The rearrangement joins TRBV5-1 to TRBJ1-6, with 8 nucleotides matching TRBD1. This CDR3 contains 15 residues. Germline V gives CDR1 SGHRS, CDR2 YFSETQ. V was pared by 6 bases and J by 7 bases, with 9 bases of the junction left unmatched. The CDR3 here is CASKPLTGDNSPLHF. Here the CDR3 DNA reads TGCGCCAGCAAGCCGTTGACAGGGGACAATTCACCCCTCCACTTT.

This sequence joins TRBV19 and TRBJ1-2; D might be TRBD1 (6 bases). From germline, CDR1 is LNHDA and CDR2 SQIVND (reference sequence). V was shortened by 9 bases and J by 4 bases, with 15 bases between the two germline ends. The CDR3 loop spans 13 amino acids. The CDR3: CASGTSLGYGYTF. CDR3 bases: TGTGCCAGCGGGACATCCCTCGGCTATGGCTACACCTTC.

V usage is TRBV6-5 and J usage is TRBJ2-3, with D maybe TRBD2 (5 bases). CDR3 length: 14 amino acids. V lost 5 bases and J lost 6, with 15 bases in between. Germline V lookup: CDR1 MNHEY, CDR2 SVGAGI. This CDR3 is CASSTTSGVDTQYF. The CDR3 nucleotides are TGTGCCAGCAGTACAACTAGTGGGGTTGATACGCAGTATTTT.

The chain joins TRBV14 to TRBJ1-5, with D tentatively TRBD1 (6 bases). Trimming removed 1 base from V and 0 bases from J, with 16 bases in between. The CDR3 spans 18 residues. Germline assignment: CDR1 SGHDN and CDR2 FVKESK. CDR3: CASSQVGRGPYSNQPQHF. The CDR3 nucleotides read TGTGCCAGCAGCCAAGTGGGCAGGGGCCCTTATAGCAATCAGCCCCAGCATTTT.

The count of this clone is one. The V and J genes are TRBV30 and TRBJ2-3; D ambiguous. Germline V gene data show CDR1 as GTSNPN and CDR2 as SVGIG (reference sequence). The CDR3 totals 13 residues. Trimming stripped 0 bases from V and 2 bases from J, with 6 bases between. The CDR3 sequence: CAWSVTYTDTQYF. The CDR3 DNA sequence: TGTGCCTGGAGTGTAACTTACACAGATACGCAGTATTTT.

The CDR3 loop is CASSRTRGNTIYF. CDR3 nucleotides: TGTGCCAGCAGTCGGACAAGGGGAAACACCATATATTTT. The rearrangement links TRBV6-5 to TRBJ1-3; possibly TRBD1 for D (5 bases). V was trimmed by 5 bases and J by 4 bases, leaving 9 bases between them. CDR3 size: 13 residues. Germline-derived CDR1 and CDR2 are MNHEY and SVGAGI.

The CDR3 nucleotides are TGTGCCTGGAAAAAGCGGGGGGGCCAGTGGGATGAGCAGTTCTTC. Encoded protein: CAWKKRGGQWDEQFF. The rearrangement uses TRBV30 and TRBJ2-1; 10 bases fit TRBD2. Looked up from germline, CDR1 is GTSNPN and CDR2 is SVGIG (reference sequence). CDR3 length: 15 residues. V was clipped by 4 bases and J by 8 bases; unmatched bases: 11.

This clone was counted a few times. The V and J genes are TRBV25-1 and TRBJ2-3; maybe TRBD2 (6 bases). Germline loops: CDR1 MGHDK, CDR2 SYGVNS. The CDR3 runs to 14 residues. Trimming left V 7 bases short and J 2 bases short, with 13 bases between. The chain's CDR3 is CASTEAGPTDTQYF. The CDR3 DNA follows: TGTGCCAGCACCGAAGCGGGCCCCACAGATACGCAGTATTTT.

The chain combines TRBV4-1 with TRBJ2-3; 14 positions agree with TRBD2. The germline gives CDR1 MGHRA, CDR2 YSYEKL. V lost 4 bases, J lost 6 bases, and 6 bases stayed unmatched. This CDR3 region has 16 residues. The CDR3 loop reads CASSLTSGGAGDTQYF. CDR3 bases: TGCGCCAGCAGCCTGACTAGCGGGGGGGCCGGGGATACGCAGTATTTT.

The J gene is TRBJ2-2, the V gene TRBV7-6, with D possibly being TRBD2 (6 bases). The CDR3 contains 19 residues. Trimming cost V 2 bases and J 0 bases, with 19 bases left between them. Germline lookup yields CDR1 SGHVS and CDR2 FNYEAQ. The CDR3 nucleotides are TGTGCCAGCAGCTTAAGGAGGACTATCGGCCTCGCGAACACCGGGGAGCTGTTTTTT. Encoded protein: CASSLRRTIGLANTGELFF. Looking up the rest from reference TRBV7-6 and TRBJ2-2 gives the full variable domain: GAGVSQSPRYKVTKRGQDVALRCDPISGHVSLYWYRQALGQGPEFLTYFNYEAQQDKSGLPNDRFSAERPEGSISTLTIQRTEQRDSAMYRCASSLRRTIGLANTGELFFGEGSRLTVL.

The CDR3 coding sequence is TGTGCCAGCAAGGCGGCTAGCTCCTACGAGCAGTACTTC. It encodes CASKAASSYEQYF. The rearrangement links TRBV2 to TRBJ2-7; the D is unclear. The CDR3 length is 13 residues. The germline V gene has CDR1 SNHLY and CDR2 FYNNEI. Trimming left V 7 bases short and J 0 bases short, with 10 bases between.

The chain recombines TRBV27 with TRBJ1-2, with TRBD1 identical over 8 bases. Unmatched junction bases numbered 5, after V lost 3 bases and J lost 5 bases. The CDR3 extends over 14 amino acids. The V gene's germline CDR1 is MNHEY and CDR2 SMNVEV (reference sequence). CDR3 protein: CASSFGQGVYGYTF. CDR3 sequence (DNA): TGTGCCAGCAGTTTTGGACAGGGCGTTTATGGCTACACCTTC.

This clone has a single count. This rearrangement joins TRBV6-5 to TRBJ1-1; a weak D match, TRBD1 (5 bases). CDR3 length equals 14 residues. V was shortened by 5 bases and J by 4 bases, with 14 bases between the two germline ends. Germline V CDR1 and CDR2: MNHEY, SVGAGI. The CDR3 loop reads CASSDTGSLTEAFF. The CDR3 coding sequence is TGTGCCAGCAGTGATACAGGCTCCCTCACTGAAGCTTTCTTT.

Details on this clone: Other DNA sequences in the same sample also yield this CDR3. The chain combines TRBV11-2 with TRBJ2-3, with D perhaps TRBD2 (7 bases). This CDR3 has 18 residues. Trimming cost V 6 bases and J 2 bases, with 24 bases left between them. CDR1 SGHAT and CDR2 FQNNGV come from the germline V gene. CDR3 DNA sequence: TGTGCCAGCAGTTTGGGGGGCGTCCCGGGGGGTGTCACAGATACGCAGTATTTT. Protein product: CASSLGGVPGGVTDTQYF. Full variable domain (outside the CDR3, taken from reference TRBV11-2 and TRBJ2-3): EAGVAQSPRYKIIEKRQSVAFWCNPISGHATLYWYQQILGQGPKLLIQFQNNGVVDDSQLPKDRFSAERLKGVDSTLKIQPAKLEDSAVYLCASSLGGVPGGVTDTQYFGPGTRLTVL.